These 16 T cell receptor beta chains share one sample of origin, sequenced in a study of T-cell memory formation after mild COVID-19. From the 5' RACE reads, TCRdb called clonotypes with MiXCR, one entry per CDR3 protein. The table records about 280,000 distinct CDR3 sequences, around 8% of them present only once. Sequenced input: PBMCs or a T cell subset sorted from them (not recorded which). Receptor source: a man aged 18 to 35 who had mild COVID-19 (a few samples of this study predate the infection). Cell type and time point are not known.

This clonotype came up many times. This sequence joins TRBV5-4 and TRBJ1-1, with D unresolved. V was trimmed by 0 bases and J by 6 bases, leaving 12 bases between them. The V gene's germline CDR1 is SGHNT and CDR2 YYREEE (reference sequence). CDR3 length: 14 amino acids. The CDR3 here is CASSLEPAGAEAFF. CDR3 DNA sequence: TGTGCCAGCAGCTTGGAACCAGCCGGCGCTGAAGCTTTCTTT.

There are a few counts of this clonotype. V and J are TRBV6-5 and TRBJ2-1; D gene unclear. Germline assignment: CDR1 MNHEY and CDR2 SVGAGI. The length of the CDR3 is 14 residues. V shed 0 bases and J shed 5 bases, with 8 bases lying between them. The CDR3 region is CASSYSDGDNEQFF. The CDR3 coding sequence is TGTGCCAGCAGTTACTCCGACGGAGACAATGAGCAGTTCTTC.

This chain uses TRBV5-4 with TRBJ2-3; no definite D call. Germline V gives CDR1 SGHNT, CDR2 YYREEE (reference sequence). The CDR3 loop spans 16 amino acids. Between the trimmed V and J ends, which lost 3 bases and 0 bases, there was a span of 14 bases. The CDR3 sequence is CASSWALLASTDTQYF. The DNA of the CDR3 is TGTGCCAGCAGCTGGGCCTTACTGGCTAGCACAGATACGCAGTATTTT.

This clonotype was counted a few times. The V call is TRBV29-1, the J call TRBJ2-5, with 9 bases fitting TRBD2. This CDR3 has 14 residues. Unmatched junction bases numbered 6, after V lost 3 bases and J lost 4 bases. The germline V gene encodes CDR1 SQVTM and CDR2 ANQGSEA. Here the CDR3 reads CSVDLAGGRETQYF. The CDR3 region has the DNA TGCAGCGTTGACCTGGCGGGGGGGCGAGAGACCCAGTACTTC.

The genes are TRBV18 and TRBJ1-1; 7 positions agree with TRBD1. CDR1 is KGHSH and CDR2 is LQKENI in the germline V gene. The CDR3 covers 15 residues. V gave up 1 base and J gave up 3 bases; unmatched junction bases: 5. The CDR3 loop reads CASSPRTGLHTEAFF. CDR3 bases: TGTGCCAGCTCACCACGGACAGGACTGCACACTGAAGCTTTCTTT.

This clonotype was counted between two and nine times. The V call is TRBV7-9, the J call TRBJ2-3; TRBD1 or TRBD2 may be the D gene (5 bases each). V lost 7 bases and J 0 bases, leaving 11 bases between the germline ends. Germline V CDR1 and CDR2: SEHNR, FQNEAQ (reference sequence). This CDR3 region has 14 residues. CDR3 DNA: TGTGCCAGCACCTTTGAGGGGAGCACAGATACGCAGTATTTT. Its translation: CASTFEGSTDTQYF.

This clonotype was counted at least ten times. The CDR3 sequence is CASSLRGIDSPLHF. The CDR3, as DNA: TGTGCCAGCAGCCTAAGGGGAATAGATTCACCCCTCCACTTT. V gene TRBV5-4 combines with J gene TRBJ1-6; D is possibly TRBD1 (5 bases). Trimming stripped 4 bases from V and 8 bases from J, with 13 bases between. The length of the CDR3 is 14 residues. CDR1 is SGHNT and CDR2 is YYREEE in the germline V gene (reference sequence).

The rearrangement uses TRBV7-9 and TRBJ1-2; maybe TRBD1 (5 bases). V shed 4 bases and J shed 2 bases, with 8 bases lying between them. Germline assignment: CDR1 SEHNR and CDR2 FQNEAQ (reference sequence). This CDR3 is 13 amino acids long. This CDR3 is CASSSGINYGYTF. The DNA for the CDR3 is TGTGCCAGCAGCTCAGGGATAAACTATGGCTACACCTTC. Full variable domain (rest looked up from reference TRBV7-9 and TRBJ1-2): DTGVSQNPRHKITKRGQNVTFRCDPISEHNRLYWYRQTLGQGPEFLTYFQNEAQLEKSRLLSDRFSAERPKGSFSTLEIQRTEQGDSAMYLCASSSGINYGYTFGSGTRLTVV.

Many counts were recorded for this clonotype. This chain joins TRBV7-2 and TRBJ2-5, with D unresolved. Trimming took 1 base from V and 9 from J, leaving 9 bases between them. CDR1 is SGHTA, CDR2 FQGNSA, per germline. The CDR3 loop spans 12 amino acids. CDR3 residues: CASSLESMAQYF. CDR3 DNA sequence: TGTGCCAGCAGCTTAGAATCTATGGCCCAGTACTTC.

The chain combines TRBV6-6 with TRBJ2-2; no definite D call. Trimming took 5 bases from V and 6 from J, leaving 10 bases between them. The V gene's germline CDR1 is MNHNY and CDR2 SVGAGI (reference sequence). CDR3 length: 13 amino acids. CDR3 in DNA: TGTGCCAGCAGTCCGCCCGGATCCGGGGAGCTGTTTTTT. It yields the protein CASSPPGSGELFF.

This chain uses TRBV20-1 with TRBJ2-3; 8 positions match TRBD2. J was trimmed by 3 bases and V by 3 bases; bases with no gene match: 8. The CDR3 consists of 15 residues. Looked up from germline, CDR1 is DFQATT and CDR2 is SNEGSKA (reference sequence). CDR3 nucleotide sequence: TGCAGTGCTAGGATTAACGGCGGGGGGACAGATACGCAGTATTTT. Protein sequence: CSARINGGGTDTQYF.

The chain combines TRBV18 with TRBJ2-1; D remains ambiguous. V dropped 0 bases and J dropped 4 bases, with 7 bases sitting between them. This CDR3 contains 14 residues. The germline CDR1 and CDR2 sequences are KGHSH and LQKENI. CDR3 DNA sequence: TGTGCCAGCTCACCACCGGCCGGGTACAATGAGCAGTTCTTC. Amino acids: CASSPPAGYNEQFF.

This clonotype was counted a few times. The V gene is TRBV12-3 or TRBV12-4, the J gene TRBJ1-1, with 9 bases aligning to TRBD1. The CDR3 spans 15 residues. V shed 1 base, J shed 4 bases, and the junction held 4 bases outside the gene matches. CDR3 region: CASSLGDRESTEAFF. The CDR3 nucleotides are TGTGCCAGCAGTTTAGGGGACAGGGAGAGCACTGAAGCTTTCTTT.

The V gene is TRBV7-9, the J gene TRBJ1-2; 9 bases match TRBD1. From germline, CDR1 is SEHNR and CDR2 FQNEAQ (reference sequence). The CDR3 totals 13 residues. Trimming at V came to 7 bases and at J to 6 bases, leaving 6 bases not matched to a gene. The CDR3 is CASNVQGANGYTF. CDR3 coding DNA: TGTGCCAGCAACGTACAGGGGGCCAATGGCTACACCTTC.

This clonotype appeared a few times. V is TRBV12-3 or TRBV12-4 and J is TRBJ1-2; 9 nucleotides line up with TRBD1. This CDR3 is built from 14 residues. V dropped 5 bases and J dropped 7; count of bases not matched to a gene: 8. The CDR3 nucleotides read TGTGCCAGCAGTCCGGGACAGGGCTCTTCTGGCTACACCTTC. Its translation is CASSPGQGSSGYTF.

This clonotype was recorded at least ten times. The chain has TRBV20-1 and TRBJ1-2; the D is unclear. V shed 6 bases and J shed 2 bases, with 13 bases lying between them. The CDR3 sequence is 13 residues long. Germline loops: CDR1 DFQATT, CDR2 SNEGSKA (reference sequence). For the CDR3, the DNA is TGCAGTGCCATGGGAGGTGGGAACTATGGCTACACCTTC. It codes for CSAMGGGNYGYTF.